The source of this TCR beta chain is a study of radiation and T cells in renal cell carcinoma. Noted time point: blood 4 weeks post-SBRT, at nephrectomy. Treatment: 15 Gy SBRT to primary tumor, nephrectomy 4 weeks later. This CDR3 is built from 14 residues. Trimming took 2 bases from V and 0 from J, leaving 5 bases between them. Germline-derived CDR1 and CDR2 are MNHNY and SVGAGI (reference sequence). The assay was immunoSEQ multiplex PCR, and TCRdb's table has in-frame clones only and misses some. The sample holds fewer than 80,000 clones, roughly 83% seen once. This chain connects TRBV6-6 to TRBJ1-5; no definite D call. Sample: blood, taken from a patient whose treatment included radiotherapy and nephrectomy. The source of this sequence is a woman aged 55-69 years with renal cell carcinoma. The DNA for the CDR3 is TGTGCCAGCAGTTACAGCAATAGCAATCAGCCCCAGCATTTT. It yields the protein CASSYSNSNQPQHF.